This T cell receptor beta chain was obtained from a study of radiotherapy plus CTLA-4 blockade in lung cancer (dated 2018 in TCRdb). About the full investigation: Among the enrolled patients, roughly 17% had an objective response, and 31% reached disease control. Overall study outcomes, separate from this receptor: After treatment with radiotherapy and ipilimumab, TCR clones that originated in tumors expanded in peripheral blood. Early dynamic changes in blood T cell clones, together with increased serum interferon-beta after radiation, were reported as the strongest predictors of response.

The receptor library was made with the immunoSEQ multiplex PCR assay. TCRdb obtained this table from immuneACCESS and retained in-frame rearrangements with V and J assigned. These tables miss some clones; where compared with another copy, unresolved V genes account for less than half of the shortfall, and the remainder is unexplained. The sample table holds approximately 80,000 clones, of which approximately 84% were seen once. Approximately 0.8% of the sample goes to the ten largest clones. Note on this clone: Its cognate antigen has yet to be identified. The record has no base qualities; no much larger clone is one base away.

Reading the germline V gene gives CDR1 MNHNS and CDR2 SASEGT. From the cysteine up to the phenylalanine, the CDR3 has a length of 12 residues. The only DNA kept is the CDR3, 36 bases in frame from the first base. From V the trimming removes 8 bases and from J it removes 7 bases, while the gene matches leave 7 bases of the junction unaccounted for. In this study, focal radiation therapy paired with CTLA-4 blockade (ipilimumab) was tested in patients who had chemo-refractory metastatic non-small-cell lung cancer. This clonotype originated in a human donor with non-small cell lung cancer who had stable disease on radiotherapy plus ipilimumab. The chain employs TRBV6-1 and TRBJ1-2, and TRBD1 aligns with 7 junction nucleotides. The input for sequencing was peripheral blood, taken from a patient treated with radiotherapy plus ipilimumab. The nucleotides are TGTGCCAGCGAGACAGGGATTAGTGGCTACACCTTC. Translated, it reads CASETGISGYTF.